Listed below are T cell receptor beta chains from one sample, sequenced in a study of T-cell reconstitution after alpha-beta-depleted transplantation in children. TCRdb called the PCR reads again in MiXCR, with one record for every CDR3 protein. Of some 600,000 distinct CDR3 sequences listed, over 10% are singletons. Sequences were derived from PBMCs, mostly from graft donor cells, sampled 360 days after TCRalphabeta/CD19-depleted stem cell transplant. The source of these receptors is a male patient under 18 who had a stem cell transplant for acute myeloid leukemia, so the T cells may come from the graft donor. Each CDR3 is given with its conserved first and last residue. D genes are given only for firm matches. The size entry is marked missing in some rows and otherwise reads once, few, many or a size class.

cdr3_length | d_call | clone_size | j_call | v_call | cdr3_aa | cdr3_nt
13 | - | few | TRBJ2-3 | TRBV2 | CASSAEVTDTQYF | TGTGCCAGCAGTGCAGAAGTCACAGATACGCAGTATTTT
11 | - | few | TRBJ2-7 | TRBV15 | CATSRGDEQYF | TGTGCCACCAGCAGAGGTGACGAGCAGTACTTC
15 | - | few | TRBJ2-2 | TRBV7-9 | CASSLYDSNTGELFF | TGTGCCAGCAGCTTATACGACAGTAACACCGGGGAGCTGTTTTTT
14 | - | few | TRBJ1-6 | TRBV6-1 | CASNLGVGNSPLHF | TGTGCCAGCAATCTAGGGGTAGGGAATTCACCCCTCCACTTT
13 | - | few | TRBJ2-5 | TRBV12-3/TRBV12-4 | CASRRTFQETQYF | TGTGCCAGCCGACGGACATTCCAAGAGACCCAGTACTTC
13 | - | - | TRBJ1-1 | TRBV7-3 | CASSTGQYTEAFF | TGTGCCAGCAGCACCGGACAGTACACTGAAGCTTTCTTT
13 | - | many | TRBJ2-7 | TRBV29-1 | CSVEAGTSYEQYF | TGCAGCGTTGAGGCAGGGACCTCCTACGAGCAGTACTTC
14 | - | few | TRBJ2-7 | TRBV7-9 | CASSPRVTGDEQYF | TGTGCCAGCAGCCCTCGAGTCACCGGGGACGAGCAGTACTTC
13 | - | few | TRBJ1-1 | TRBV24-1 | CATQRGLYTEAFF | TGTGCCACCCAACGGGGGTTATACACTGAAGCTTTCTTT
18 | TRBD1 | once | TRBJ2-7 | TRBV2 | CAICLVDRGPPRSYEQYF | TGTGCCATCTGCTTGGTCGACAGGGGGCCTCCCAGATCCTACGAGCAGTACTTC
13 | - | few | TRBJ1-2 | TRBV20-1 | CSARQGPNYGYTF | TGCAGTGCTAGACAGGGACCTAACTATGGCTACACCTTC
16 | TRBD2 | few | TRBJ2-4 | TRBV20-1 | CSVSLAGGGPKNIQYF | TGCAGTGTTTCCCTAGCGGGAGGAGGACCAAAAAACATTCAGTACTTC
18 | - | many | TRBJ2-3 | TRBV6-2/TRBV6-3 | CASSYGHHRGALTDTQYF | TGTGCCAGCAGTTACGGACACCACCGGGGGGCACTGACAGATACGCAGTATTTT
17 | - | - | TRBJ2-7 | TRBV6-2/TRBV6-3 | CASSYGLLGPDAYEQYF | TGTGCCAGCAGTTACGGGCTATTGGGACCAGATGCCTACGAGCAGTACTTC
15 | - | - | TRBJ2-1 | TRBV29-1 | CSVGGVSASYNEQFF | TGCAGCGTTGGGGGAGTGTCCGCCTCCTACAATGAGCAGTTCTTC
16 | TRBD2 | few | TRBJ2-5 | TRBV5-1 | CASSLGSGRVDETQYF | TGCGCCAGCAGCTTGGGGTCCGGGAGGGTTGACGAGACCCAGTACTTC
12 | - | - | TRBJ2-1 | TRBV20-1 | CSAAGGYNEQFF | TGCAGTGCGGCAGGGGGGTACAATGAGCAGTTCTTC
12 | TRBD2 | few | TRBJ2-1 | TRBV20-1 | CSIAGEYNEQFF | TGCAGCATAGCGGGAGAGTACAATGAGCAGTTCTTC
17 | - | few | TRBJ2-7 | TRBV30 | CAWSRDGFLPSSYEQYF | TGTGCCTGGAGCCGGGACGGCTTTCTCCCGAGCTCCTACGAGCAGTACTTC
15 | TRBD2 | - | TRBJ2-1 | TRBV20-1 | CSARGAAAGDNEQFF | TGCAGTGCTAGAGGGGCAGCAGCGGGAGACAATGAGCAGTTCTTC
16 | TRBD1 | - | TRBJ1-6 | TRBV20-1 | CSALTGALSYNSPLHF | TGCAGTGCCCTTACAGGGGCCCTCTCCTATAATTCACCCCTCCACTTT
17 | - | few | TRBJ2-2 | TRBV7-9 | CASSLETGMIYTGELFF | TGTGCCAGCAGCTTAGAAACAGGGATGATATACACCGGGGAGCTGTTTTTT
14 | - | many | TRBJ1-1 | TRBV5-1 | CASSLGRKNTEAFF | TGCGCCAGCAGCCTGGGACGGAAGAACACTGAAGCTTTCTTT
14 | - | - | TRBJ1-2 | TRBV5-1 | CASSLEGSNYGYTF | TGCGCCAGCAGCTTGGAGGGATCTAACTATGGCTACACCTTC
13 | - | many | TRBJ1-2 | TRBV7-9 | CASSVRGGHGYTF | TGTGCCAGCAGCGTTAGAGGGGGGCATGGCTACACCTTC
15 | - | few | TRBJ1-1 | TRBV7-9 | CASSPIRQVNTEAFF | TGTGCCAGCAGCCCGATTCGACAGGTGAACACTGAAGCTTTCTTT
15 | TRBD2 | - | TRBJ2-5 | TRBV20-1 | CSARDPAGYQETQYF | TGCAGTGCTAGAGACCCAGCGGGATACCAAGAGACCCAGTACTTC
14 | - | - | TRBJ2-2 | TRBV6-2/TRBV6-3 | CASLQGFSTGELFF | TGTGCCAGTTTACAGGGTTTCAGCACCGGGGAGCTGTTTTTT
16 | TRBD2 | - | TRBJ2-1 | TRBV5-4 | CASSPFGGSSYNEQFF | TGTGCCAGCAGCCCATTTGGCGGGAGCTCCTACAATGAGCAGTTCTTC
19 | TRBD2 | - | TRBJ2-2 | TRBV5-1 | CASSLAMASGRRNTGELFF | TGCGCCAGCAGCTTGGCCATGGCTAGCGGGAGGCGGAACACCGGGGAGCTGTTTTTT
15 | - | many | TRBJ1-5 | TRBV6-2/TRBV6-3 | CASSYFFAENQPQHF | TGTGCCAGCAGTTATTTTTTTGCAGAAAATCAGCCCCAGCATTTT
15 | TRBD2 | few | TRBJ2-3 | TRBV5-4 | CASSSERGATDTQYF | TGTGCCAGCAGCTCCGAGCGGGGAGCTACAGATACGCAGTATTTT
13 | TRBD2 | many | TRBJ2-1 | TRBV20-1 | CSARETSEWAQFF | TGCAGTGCTAGAGAGACTAGCGAGTGGGCGCAGTTCTTC
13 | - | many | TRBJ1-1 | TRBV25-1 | CASSATKNTEAFF | TGTGCCAGCAGTGCGACCAAGAACACTGAAGCTTTCTTT
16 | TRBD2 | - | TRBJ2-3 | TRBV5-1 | CASSLTGGPRTDTQYF | TGCGCCAGCAGCTTGACGGGAGGGCCGCGAACAGATACGCAGTATTTT
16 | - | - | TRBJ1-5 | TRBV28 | CASSQIGEGPNQPQHF | TGTGCCAGCAGCCAAATAGGGGAGGGGCCTAATCAGCCCCAGCATTTT
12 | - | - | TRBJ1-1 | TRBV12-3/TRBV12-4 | CASSFWENEAFF | TGTGCCAGCAGTTTTTGGGAGAATGAAGCTTTCTTT
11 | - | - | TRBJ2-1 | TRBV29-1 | CSVELQNEQFF | TGCAGCGTTGAATTACAGAATGAGCAGTTCTTC
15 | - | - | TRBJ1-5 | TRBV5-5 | CASSLQAYSNQPQHF | TGTGCCAGCAGCTTGCAAGCGTATAGCAATCAGCCCCAGCATTTT
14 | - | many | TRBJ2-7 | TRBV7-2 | CASSLAGGLGGQYF | TGTGCCAGCAGCTTAGCGGGCGGACTCGGCGGGCAGTACTTC